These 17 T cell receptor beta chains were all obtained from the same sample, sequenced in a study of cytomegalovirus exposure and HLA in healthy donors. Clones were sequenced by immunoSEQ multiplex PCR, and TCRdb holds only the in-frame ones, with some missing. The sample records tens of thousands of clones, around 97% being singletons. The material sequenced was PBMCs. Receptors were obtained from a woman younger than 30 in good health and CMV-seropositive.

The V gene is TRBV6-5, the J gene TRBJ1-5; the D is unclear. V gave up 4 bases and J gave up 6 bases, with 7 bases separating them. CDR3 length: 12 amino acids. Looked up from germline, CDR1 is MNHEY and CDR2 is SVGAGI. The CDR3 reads CASSSLSQPQHF. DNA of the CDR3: TGTGCCAGCAGTTCCCTTAGTCAGCCCCAGCATTTT.

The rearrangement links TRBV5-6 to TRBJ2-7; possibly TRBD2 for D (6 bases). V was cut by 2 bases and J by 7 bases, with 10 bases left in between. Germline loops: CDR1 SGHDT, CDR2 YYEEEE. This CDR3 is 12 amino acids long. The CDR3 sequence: CASSFWGTEQYF. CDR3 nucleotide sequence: TGTGCCAGCAGCTTTTGGGGGACTGAGCAGTACTTC.

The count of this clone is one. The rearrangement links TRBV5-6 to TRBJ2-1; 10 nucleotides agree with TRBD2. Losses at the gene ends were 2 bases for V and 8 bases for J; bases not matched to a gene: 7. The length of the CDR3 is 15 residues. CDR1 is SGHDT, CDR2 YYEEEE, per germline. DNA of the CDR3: TGTGCCAGCAGCTTAACCGGGACTAGCGTCTATGAGCAGTTCTTC. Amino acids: CASSLTGTSVYEQFF.

In DNA, the CDR3 is TGTGCCAGCACTAGCGGCGGATCAGAAAAATACAATGAGCAGTTCTTC. It is translated as CASTSGGSEKYNEQFF. This rearrangement joins TRBV25-1 to TRBJ2-1, with 7 bases identical to TRBD2. From germline, CDR1 is MGHDK and CDR2 SYGVNS. V was clipped by 7 bases and J by 4 bases; unmatched bases: 13. This CDR3 has 16 residues.

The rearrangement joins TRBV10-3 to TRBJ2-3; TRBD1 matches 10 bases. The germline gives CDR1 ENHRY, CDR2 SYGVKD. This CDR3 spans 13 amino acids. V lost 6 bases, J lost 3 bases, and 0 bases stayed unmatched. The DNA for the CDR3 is TGTGCCATCAGGGGACAGGGGACAGATACGCAGTATTTT. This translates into CAIRGQGTDTQYF.

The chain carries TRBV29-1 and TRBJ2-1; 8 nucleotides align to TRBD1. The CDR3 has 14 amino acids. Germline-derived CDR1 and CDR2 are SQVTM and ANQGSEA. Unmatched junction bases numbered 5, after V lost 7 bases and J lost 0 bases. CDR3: CSGRQGSSYNEQFF. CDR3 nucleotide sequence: TGCAGCGGCCGACAGGGGAGCTCCTACAATGAGCAGTTCTTC.

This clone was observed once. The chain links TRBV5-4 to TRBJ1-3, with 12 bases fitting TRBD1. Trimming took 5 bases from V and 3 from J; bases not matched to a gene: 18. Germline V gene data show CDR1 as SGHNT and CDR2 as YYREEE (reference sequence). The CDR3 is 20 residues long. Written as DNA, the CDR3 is TGTGCCAGCAGGGTGGGGCCGGGACAGGGGGCGAGCTTTGATGGAAACACCATATATTTT. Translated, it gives CASRVGPGQGASFDGNTIYF.

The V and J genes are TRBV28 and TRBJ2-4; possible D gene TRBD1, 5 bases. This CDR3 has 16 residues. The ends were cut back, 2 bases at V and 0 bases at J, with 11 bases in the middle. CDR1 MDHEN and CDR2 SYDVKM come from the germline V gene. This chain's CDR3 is CASSLRADIAKNIQYF. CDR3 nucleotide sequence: TGTGCCAGCAGTTTAAGGGCGGACATAGCCAAAAACATTCAGTACTTC.

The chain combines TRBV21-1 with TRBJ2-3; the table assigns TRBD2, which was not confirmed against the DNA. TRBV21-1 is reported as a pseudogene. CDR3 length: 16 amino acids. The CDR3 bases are TGTGCCAGCAGCAAACTAGTCCGACCTGGCACAGATACGCAGTATTTT. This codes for CASSKLVRPGTDTQYF.

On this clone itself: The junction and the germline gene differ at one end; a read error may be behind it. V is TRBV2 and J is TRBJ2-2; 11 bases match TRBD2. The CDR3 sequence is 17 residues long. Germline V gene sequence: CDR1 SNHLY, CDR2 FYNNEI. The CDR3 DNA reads TGTGCCAGCAGTGAACGGCTAGCGGGGGGAGAACACCGGGGAGCTGTTTTT. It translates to CASSERLAGGEHRGAVF. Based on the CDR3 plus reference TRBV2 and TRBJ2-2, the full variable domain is EPEVTQTPSHQVTQMGQEVILRCVPISNHLYFYWYRQILGQKVEFLVSFYNNEISEKSEIFDDQFSVERPDGSNFTLKIRSTKLEDSAMYFCASSERLAGGEHRGAVFGEGSRLTVL.

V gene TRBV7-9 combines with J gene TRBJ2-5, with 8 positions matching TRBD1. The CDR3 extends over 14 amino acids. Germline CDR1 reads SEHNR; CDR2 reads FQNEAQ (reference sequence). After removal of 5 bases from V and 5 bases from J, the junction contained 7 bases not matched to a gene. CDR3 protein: CASSGDRGWETQYF. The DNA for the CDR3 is TGTGCCAGCAGCGGTGACAGGGGCTGGGAGACCCAGTACTTC.

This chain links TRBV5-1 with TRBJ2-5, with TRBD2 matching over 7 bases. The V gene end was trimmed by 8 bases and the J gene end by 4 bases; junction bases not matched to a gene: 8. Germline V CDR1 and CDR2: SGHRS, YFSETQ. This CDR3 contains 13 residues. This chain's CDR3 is CASKVPGGETQYF. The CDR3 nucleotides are TGCGCCAGTAAGGTCCCGGGGGGAGAGACCCAGTACTTC.

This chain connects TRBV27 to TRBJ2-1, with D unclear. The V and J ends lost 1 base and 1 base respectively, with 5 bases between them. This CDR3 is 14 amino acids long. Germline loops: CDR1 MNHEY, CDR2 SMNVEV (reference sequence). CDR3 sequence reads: CASSLFTSYNEQFF. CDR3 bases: TGTGCCAGCAGTTTATTTACATCCTACAATGAGCAGTTCTTC.

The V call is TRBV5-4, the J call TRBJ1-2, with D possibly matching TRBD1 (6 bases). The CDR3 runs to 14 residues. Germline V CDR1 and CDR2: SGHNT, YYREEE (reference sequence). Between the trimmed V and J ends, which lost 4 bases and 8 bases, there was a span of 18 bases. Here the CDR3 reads CASSRDTVSKGYTF. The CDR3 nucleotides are TGTGCCAGCAGCAGGGACACCGTTTCCAAGGGCTACACCTTC.

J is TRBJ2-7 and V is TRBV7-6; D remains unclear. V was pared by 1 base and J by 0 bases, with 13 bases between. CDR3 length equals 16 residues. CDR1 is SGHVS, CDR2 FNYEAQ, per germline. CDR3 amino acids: CASSLEQPYSSYEQYF. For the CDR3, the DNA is TGTGCCAGCAGCTTAGAACAGCCCTATAGCTCCTACGAGCAGTACTTC.

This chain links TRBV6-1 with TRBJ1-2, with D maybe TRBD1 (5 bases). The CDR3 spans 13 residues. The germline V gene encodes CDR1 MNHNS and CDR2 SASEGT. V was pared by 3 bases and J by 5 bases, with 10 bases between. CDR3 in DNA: TGTGCCAGCAGTGATTGGGGGGAGTATGGCTACACCTTC. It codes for CASSDWGEYGYTF.

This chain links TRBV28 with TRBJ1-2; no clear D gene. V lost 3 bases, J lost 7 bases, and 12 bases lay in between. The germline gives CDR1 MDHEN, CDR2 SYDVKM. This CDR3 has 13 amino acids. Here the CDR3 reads CASSFSGISGYTF. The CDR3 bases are TGTGCCAGCAGTTTTTCCGGGATAAGTGGCTACACCTTC.